This note documents a single TCR beta chain sequence. Under the authors' procedure: How many nucleated cells were present was estimated from reference gene primer amplification. Data came from immunoSEQ multiplex PCR; TCRdb stores just in-frame clones and leaves some out. Clone size and V and J calls were adopted from that table, with D and trimming inferred from the DNA. The data contain 200,000 to 250,000 clones, around 88% of them singletons. This entry is derived from a study of blood T cell repertoires in COVID-19. Study-wide background: Whether acute or convalescent, the COVID-19 samples came from the United States, Italy and Spain. T cells, B-cell-depleted T cells, or PBMCs provided the cDNA or gDNA that served as material.

The CDR3 is 12 residues long. Germline V gene lookup returns CDR1 LNHDA and CDR2 SQIVND (reference sequence). J gave up 4 bases and V 7 bases, and 1 base lay outside the gene matches. Recruited during active infection, patients (from Seattle) were subsequently followed longitudinally. The V gene is TRBV19, the J gene TRBJ1-5, with 7 bases matching TRBD1. The TCR comes from a woman aged 25 to 39 with COVID-19, enrolled during active disease. The sequenced sample consisted of peripheral blood. Here the CDR3 DNA reads TGTGCCAGTAAGACAGGGAATCAGCCCCAGCATTTT. It encodes CASKTGNQPQHF.